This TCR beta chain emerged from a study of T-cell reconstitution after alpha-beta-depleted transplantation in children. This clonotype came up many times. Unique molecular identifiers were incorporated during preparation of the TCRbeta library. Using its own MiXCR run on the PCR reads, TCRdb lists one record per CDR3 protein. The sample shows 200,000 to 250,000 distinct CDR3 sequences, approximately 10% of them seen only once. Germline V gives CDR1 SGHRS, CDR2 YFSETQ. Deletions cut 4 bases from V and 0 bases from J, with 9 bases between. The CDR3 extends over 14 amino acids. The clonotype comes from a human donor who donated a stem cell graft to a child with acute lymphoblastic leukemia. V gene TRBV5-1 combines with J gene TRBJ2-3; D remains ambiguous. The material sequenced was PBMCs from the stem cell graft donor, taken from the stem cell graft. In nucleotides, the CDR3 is TGCGCCAGCAGCACTGAGCCTAGCACAGATACGCAGTATTTT. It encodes CASSTEPSTDTQYF.